A selection of T cell receptor beta chains follows, all from one sample in a study of blood T cells in healthy people across ages. In TCRdb, the 5' RACE reads were re-called with MiXCR into one record per CDR3 protein. Of 650,000 to 800,000 distinct CDR3 sequences in the sample, 52% were seen once. Sequenced material: blood. Source of these receptors: a woman at least 80 years old in good health. The CDR3 runs from the conserved cysteine through the conserved F or W. Rows may omit the clone size; those that give it use once, few, many or a size class.

j_call,v_call,clone_size,cdr3_aa
TRBJ2-7,TRBV7-9,few,CASSLPGPSREQYF
TRBJ2-3,TRBV7-2,NA,CASSPILAGRLKGDTQYF
TRBJ2-5,TRBV7-3,once,CASSWIGQGREETQYF
TRBJ2-1,TRBV2,NA,CASSELGARNEQFF
NA,TRBV4-2,NA,CASSQETRNYEQYF
TRBJ2-3,TRBV7-3,few,CASSVSSTDTQYF
TRBJ2-1,TRBV20-1,NA,CSALSDRINEQFF
TRBJ2-5,TRBV6-2/TRBV6-3,few,CASREPRDSQETQYF
TRBJ1-2,TRBV7-8,NA,CASSFVRGPNYGYTF
TRBJ2-3,TRBV7-9,many,CASSLERTGITDTQYF